This TCR beta chain was obtained from a study of T cell changes during pregnancy in multiple sclerosis. The CDR3 is made up of 15 amino acids. The germline V gene has CDR1 SGHRS and CDR2 YFSETQ. Trimming at V came to 4 bases and at J to 4 bases, leaving 9 bases not matched to a gene. Profiled with immunoSEQ multiplex PCR; TCRdb holds only in-frame clones, not every one. This sample has over 90,000 clones, with 80% to 95% found just once. The sequencing here drew on peripheral blood, taken after pregnancy. The chain combines TRBV5-1 with TRBJ1-1; TRBD1 agrees at 8 bases. This receptor was taken from a female donor with multiple sclerosis, enrolled in a pregnancy study. In nucleotides, the CDR3 is TGCGCCAGCAGCGATCGGACAGGGTTGACCACTGAAGCTTTCTTT. Translation: CASSDRTGLTTEAFF.